This T cell receptor beta chain was recorded in a study of shared clonotypes between healthy human individuals. The data were produced by immunoSEQ multiplex PCR, yet TCRdb's version contains in-frame clones alone and is incomplete. Among about 470,000 clones listed, around 75% were seen once. This clone was seen more than once but under ten times. At one end the junction does not follow the germline gene, possibly because of a read error. The sequence was obtained from a woman aged 40 to 50 in good health. Some clones in this sample may be carry-over from other donors' samples. The sequenced sample was PBMCs.

CDR3 DNA: TGCGCCAGCAGCCAAGAAGCCGGGACAGGCGGTGAGACCCAGTACTTC. Protein: CASSQEAGTGGETQYF. This chain links TRBV5-4 with TRBJ2-5; 8 bases are a match to TRBD1. The CDR3 sequence is 16 residues long. CDR1 SGHNT and CDR2 YYREEE come from the germline V gene (reference sequence).